What follows is one T cell receptor (beta chain) and its context. The CDR3 covers 12 residues. Germline assignment: CDR1 KGHSH and CDR2 LQKENI. V was clipped by 6 bases and J by 8 bases, with 13 bases between them. This sample is part of a study of brain T cells in children with intractable seizures. Pre-surgery treatment included at least one anti-epileptic drug. Using immunoSEQ multiplex PCR, the repertoire was profiled, and TCRdb retains in-frame clones only, with some absent. The sample has approximately 110,000 clones, 85% to 95% seen once. The receptor comes from a boy younger than two with hemimegalencephaly and intractable seizures. The sample consisted of peripheral blood, taken at surgery. The gene calls are TRBV18 and TRBJ1-2; D gene uncertain. The CDR3 region is CASSPVGEGYTF. For the CDR3, the DNA is TGTGCCAGCTCGCCGGTCGGCGAAGGCTACACCTTC.